This passage covers 9 T cell receptor beta chains from one sample sequenced in a study of OX40 agonist ivuxolimab in advanced cancers. Measured with immunoSEQ multiplex PCR; TCRdb has only the in-frame clones, and not every one. The table has about 38,000 clones, about 89% seen once. The material sequenced was CD4+ or CD8+ T cells sorted from blood, taken in a trial of the OX40 agonist ivuxolimab. The receptors were gathered from an adult with an advanced solid tumor such as melanoma, head and neck, liver or kidney cancer.

This clone was counted once. The CDR3 loop reads CASSYRGSSYNSPLHF. CDR3 DNA: TGTGCCAGCAGTTACCGCGGGAGCTCCTATAATTCACCCCTCCACTTT. The gene calls are TRBV6-5 and TRBJ1-6, with D hard to call. There are 16 residues in the CDR3. CDR1 and CDR2 from the germline V gene are MNHEY and SVGAGI. V was pared by 2 bases and J by 0 bases, with 8 bases between.

This clone appeared a single time. The CDR3 nucleotides read TGCGCCAGCAGCCAAGATAATAGCAATGAGCAGTTCTTC. Its translation: CASSQDNSNEQFF. The chain joins TRBV4-3 to TRBJ2-1, with D uncertain. Germline V gene sequence: CDR1 LGHNA, CDR2 YSLEER. The CDR3 is made up of 13 amino acids. Trimming removed 0 bases from V and 6 bases from J, with 6 bases in between.

The V call is TRBV19, the J call TRBJ2-7; tentative D call: TRBD1 (5 bases). Germline lookup yields CDR1 LNHDA and CDR2 SQIVND (reference sequence). Trimming removed 4 bases at V and 6 bases at J, with 16 bases between. The CDR3 covers 14 residues. The CDR3 is CASSTQQDMGEQYF. The CDR3 DNA is TGTGCCAGTAGTACCCAACAGGACATGGGCGAGCAGTACTTC.

The V gene is TRBV7-9, the J gene TRBJ2-7, with 12 bases matching TRBD1. V lost 5 bases to trimming and J lost 7 bases; unmatched junction nucleotides: 6. The CDR3 spans 14 residues. Germline CDR1 and CDR2: SEHNR and FQNEAQ (reference sequence). CDR3 protein: CASSLGQGAVEQYF. The CDR3 DNA is TGTGCCAGCAGCCTGGGACAGGGGGCGGTGGAGCAGTACTTC.

The chain combines TRBV6-5 with TRBJ1-2, with a weak D call TRBD1 (5 bases). Germline CDR1 and CDR2: MNHEY and SVGAGI. Trimming removed 4 bases from V and 6 bases from J, with 15 bases in between. This CDR3 contains 14 residues. CDR3 amino acids: CASSFGQGADGYTF. The CDR3 DNA reads TGTGCCAGCAGTTTTGGGCAGGGCGCGGATGGCTACACCTTC.

This chain joins TRBV6-5 and TRBJ2-2; D gene ambiguous. CDR1 and CDR2 from the germline V gene are MNHEY and SVGAGI. V gave up 10 bases and J gave up 2 bases, with 8 bases separating them. The CDR3 runs 12 residues. The chain's CDR3 is CATLRNTGELFF. CDR3 DNA sequence: TGTGCCACCCTCAGAAACACCGGGGAGCTGTTTTTT.

The count of this clone is one. The chain links TRBV11-2 to TRBJ2-7; no reliable D call. Germline values: CDR1 SGHAT, CDR2 FQNNGV. The CDR3 contains 13 residues. Trimming removed 0 bases at V and 1 base at J, with 4 bases between. The CDR3 DNA is TGTGCCAGCAGCTTAGAAACTTCCTACGAGCAGTACTTC. Its protein is CASSLETSYEQYF.

The chain carries TRBV30 and TRBJ1-2, with no clear D. Trimming took off 2 bases at V and 7 bases at J, with 11 bases between the two ends. CDR1 and CDR2 (germline): GTSNPN, SVGIG (reference sequence). The CDR3 extends over 12 amino acids. The CDR3 region has the DNA TGTGCCTGGAGTCTCTCGGGTTCTGGCTACACCTTC. This encodes CAWSLSGSGYTF.

The chain employs TRBV4-1 and TRBJ1-2; D might be TRBD1 (5 bases). CDR1 is MGHRA and CDR2 is YSYEKL in the germline V gene. V lost 0 bases and J 5 bases, leaving 7 bases between the germline ends. The CDR3 is 13 residues long. CDR3 nucleotides: TGCGCCAGCAGCCAAGATCAGGGTTATGGCTACACCTTC. Translated: CASSQDQGYGYTF.